The rows below give T cell receptor beta chains drawn from one sample of a study of control samples from healthy donors and cancer patients. TCRdb's copy holds only in-frame clones and misses some; the assay was immunoSEQ multiplex PCR. The sample shows 150,000 or so clones, roughly 88% of them seen only once. The sequenced material came from blood. All receptors come from a man younger than 35 in good health. Each CDR3 is given with its conserved first and last residue. D genes are given only for firm matches. Only some rows state a clone size, as once, few, many or a class for expanded clones.

J gene: TRBJ2-2; V gene: TRBV27; D gene: .; clone size: .; CDR3 protein: CASSPGRNTGELFF; CDR3 DNA: TGTGCCAGCAGTCCGGGACGGAACACCGGGGAGCTGTTTTTT
J gene: TRBJ1-2; V gene: TRBV14; D gene: .; clone size: .; CDR3 protein: CASSQNTAGGDYGYTF; CDR3 DNA: TGTGCCAGCAGCCAAAACACCGCGGGCGGGGACTATGGCTACACCTTC
J gene: TRBJ1-1; V gene: TRBV7-3; D gene: .; clone size: .; CDR3 protein: CASSPGGVTEAFF; CDR3 DNA: TGTGCCAGCAGCCCTGGGGGGGTGACTGAAGCTTTCTTT
J gene: TRBJ2-3; V gene: TRBV30; D gene: TRBD2; clone size: .; CDR3 protein: CAWSWLAGGVDTQYF; CDR3 DNA: TGTGCCTGGAGTTGGCTAGCGGGGGGGGTAGATACGCAGTATTTT
J gene: TRBJ2-5; V gene: TRBV5-1; D gene: TRBD2; clone size: .; CDR3 protein: CASRPGLAEETQYF; CDR3 DNA: TGCGCCAGCAGACCGGGACTAGCGGAAGAGACCCAGTACTTC
J gene: TRBJ1-1; V gene: TRBV4-3; D gene: .; clone size: once; CDR3 protein: CASSQGPGRENTEAFF; CDR3 DNA: TGCGCCAGCAGCCAAGGCCCGGGACGGGAGAACACTGAAGCTTTCTTT
J gene: TRBJ1-5; V gene: TRBV21-1; D gene: .; clone size: .; CDR3 protein: CANGAVQPQHF; CDR3 DNA: TGTGCCAACGGTGCGGTTCAGCCCCAGCATTTT
J gene: TRBJ1-1; V gene: TRBV10-3; D gene: .; clone size: .; CDR3 protein: CAITLAGDTEAFF; CDR3 DNA: TGTGCCATCACCCTTGCGGGTGACACTGAAGCTTTCTTT
J gene: TRBJ1-2; V gene: TRBV30; D gene: .; clone size: .; CDR3 protein: CAWSGQGFYGYTF; CDR3 DNA: TGTGCCTGGAGTGGGCAGGGTTTCTATGGCTACACCTTC
J gene: TRBJ1-1; V gene: TRBV6-5; D gene: .; clone size: .; CDR3 protein: CASSYLGRNTEAFF; CDR3 DNA: TGTGCCAGCAGTTACCTTGGACGGAACACTGAAGCTTTCTTT
J gene: TRBJ2-7; V gene: TRBV4-2; D gene: TRBD1; clone size: .; CDR3 protein: CASSQDKEGQYSYEQYF; CDR3 DNA: TGTGCCAGCAGCCAAGATAAAGAGGGACAGTACTCCTACGAGCAGTACTTC
J gene: TRBJ2-7; V gene: TRBV4-3; D gene: .; clone size: .; CDR3 protein: CASSQDVQGPFYEQYF; CDR3 DNA: TGCGCCAGCAGCCAAGATGTGCAGGGCCCATTCTACGAGCAGTACTTC
J gene: TRBJ2-6; V gene: TRBV28; D gene: .; clone size: .; CDR3 protein: CASQISGANVLTF; CDR3 DNA: TGTGCCAGCCAGATCTCTGGGGCCAACGTCCTGACTTTC
J gene: TRBJ2-1; V gene: TRBV7-3; D gene: .; clone size: .; CDR3 protein: CASSLSQGDEQFF; CDR3 DNA: TGTGCCAGCAGCTTATCTCAGGGAGATGAGCAGTTCTTC
J gene: TRBJ2-5; V gene: TRBV6-5; D gene: TRBD1; clone size: once; CDR3 protein: CASSYNRGETQYF; CDR3 DNA: TGTGCCAGCAGTTACAACAGGGGAGAGACCCAGTACTTC
J gene: TRBJ1-5; V gene: TRBV19; D gene: TRBD1; clone size: .; CDR3 protein: CASEGAGQPQHF; CDR3 DNA: TGTGCCAGTGAGGGGGCGGGTCAGCCCCAGCATTTT
J gene: TRBJ2-7; V gene: TRBV30; D gene: .; clone size: .; CDR3 protein: CAWSVRDRGPHDYEQYF; CDR3 DNA: TGTGCCTGGAGTGTACGGGATCGAGGGCCCCATGACTACGAGCAGTACTTC
J gene: TRBJ1-5; V gene: TRBV6-2/TRBV6-3; D gene: TRBD1; clone size: .; CDR3 protein: CASSAPYRGHGQPQHF; CDR3 DNA: TGTGCCAGCAGTGCTCCCTACAGGGGGCACGGTCAGCCCCAGCATTTT
J gene: TRBJ2-1; V gene: TRBV9; D gene: .; clone size: .; CDR3 protein: CASDQTGTASNEQFF; CDR3 DNA: TGTGCCAGCGACCAGACCGGGACTGCGAGCAATGAGCAGTTCTTC
J gene: TRBJ1-1; V gene: TRBV2; D gene: .; clone size: .; CDR3 protein: CASSDGWGTEAFF; CDR3 DNA: TGTGCCAGCAGTGACGGGTGGGGCACTGAAGCTTTCTTT
J gene: TRBJ1-2; V gene: TRBV2; D gene: .; clone size: few; CDR3 protein: CASSDARDYGYTF; CDR3 DNA: TGTGCCAGCAGTGACGCCAGGGACTATGGCTACACCTTC
J gene: TRBJ2-1; V gene: TRBV30; D gene: .; clone size: .; CDR3 protein: CAWSRTGTRYNEQFF; CDR3 DNA: TGTGCCTGGAGTCGAACCGGGACACGGTACAATGAGCAGTTCTTC
J gene: TRBJ1-2; V gene: TRBV29-1; D gene: .; clone size: .; CDR3 protein: CSVQRQGSYGYTF; CDR3 DNA: TGCAGCGTTCAGAGGCAGGGCTCCTATGGCTACACCTTC
J gene: TRBJ1-1; V gene: TRBV25-1; D gene: TRBD1; clone size: .; CDR3 protein: CASSEGQGDPNTEAFF; CDR3 DNA: TGTGCCAGCAGTGAGGGACAGGGGGACCCGAACACTGAAGCTTTCTTT
J gene: TRBJ1-6; V gene: TRBV2; D gene: .; clone size: .; CDR3 protein: CASSSWSPSGSPLHF; CDR3 DNA: TGTGCCAGCTCCTCTTGGAGCCCCAGCGGCTCACCCCTCCACTTT
J gene: TRBJ2-3; V gene: TRBV7-9; D gene: .; clone size: .; CDR3 protein: CASSSQNADTQYF; CDR3 DNA: TGTGCCAGCAGTAGCCAGAATGCAGATACGCAGTATTTT
J gene: TRBJ2-1; V gene: TRBV4-3; D gene: .; clone size: .; CDR3 protein: CASSQDDAGPYNEQFF; CDR3 DNA: TGCGCCAGCAGCCAAGATGACGCGGGCCCATACAATGAGCAGTTCTTC
J gene: TRBJ2-7; V gene: TRBV13; D gene: .; clone size: .; CDR3 protein: CASSLGLDQYF; CDR3 DNA: TGTGCCAGCAGCTTAGGTCTAGACCAGTACTTC
J gene: TRBJ1-2; V gene: TRBV6-5; D gene: .; clone size: .; CDR3 protein: CASSGPGRTNYGYTF; CDR3 DNA: TGTGCCAGCAGCGGGCCCGGGCGAACTAACTATGGCTACACCTTC
J gene: TRBJ2-7; V gene: TRBV6-4; D gene: .; clone size: .; CDR3 protein: CASSDSGTGLSYEQYF; CDR3 DNA: TGTGCCAGCAGTGACTCAGGAACGGGTCTCTCCTACGAGCAGTACTTC
J gene: TRBJ1-6; V gene: TRBV19; D gene: .; clone size: once; CDR3 protein: CASLGRGNSPLHF; CDR3 DNA: TGTGCCAGCCTCGGACGGGGGAATTCACCCCTCCACTTT
J gene: TRBJ2-7; V gene: TRBV7-2; D gene: TRBD1; clone size: .; CDR3 protein: CASSSQGAYEQYF; CDR3 DNA: TGTGCCAGCAGCTCGCAGGGGGCCTACGAGCAGTACTTC
J gene: TRBJ2-7; V gene: TRBV28; D gene: .; clone size: .; CDR3 protein: CASGATSYEQYF; CDR3 DNA: TGTGCCAGCGGAGCCACTTCCTACGAGCAGTACTTC
J gene: TRBJ2-5; V gene: TRBV7-9; D gene: .; clone size: .; CDR3 protein: CASRRDSAVETQYF; CDR3 DNA: TGTGCCAGCAGGCGGGACTCTGCGGTTGAGACCCAGTACTTC
J gene: TRBJ2-6; V gene: TRBV6-6; D gene: .; clone size: .; CDR3 protein: CASSYSRGSGANVLTF; CDR3 DNA: TGTGCCAGCAGTTACTCAAGGGGATCTGGGGCCAACGTCCTGACTTTC
J gene: TRBJ2-7; V gene: TRBV7-9; D gene: .; clone size: .; CDR3 protein: CASSQNRAYEQYF; CDR3 DNA: TGTGCCAGCAGTCAGAACAGGGCCTACGAGCAGTACTTC
J gene: TRBJ1-1; V gene: TRBV28; D gene: TRBD1; clone size: .; CDR3 protein: CASSSETGGPSTEAFF; CDR3 DNA: TGTGCCAGCAGTTCAGAGACAGGGGGCCCATCCACTGAAGCTTTCTTT
J gene: TRBJ2-5; V gene: TRBV3-1/TRBV3-2; D gene: .; clone size: .; CDR3 protein: CASSQVRGAPKETQYF; CDR3 DNA: TGTGCCAGCAGCCAAGTTCGGGGGGCCCCCAAGGAGACCCAGTACTTC
J gene: TRBJ2-7; V gene: TRBV30; D gene: .; clone size: .; CDR3 protein: CAWRADSSYEQYF; CDR3 DNA: TGTGCCTGGAGAGCCGACAGCTCCTACGAGCAGTACTTC
J gene: TRBJ2-2; V gene: TRBV6-5; D gene: TRBD1; clone size: once; CDR3 protein: CASTRDRRGTGELFF; CDR3 DNA: TGTGCCAGCACTAGGGACAGGAGGGGTACCGGGGAGCTGTTTTTT
J gene: TRBJ2-3; V gene: TRBV5-4; D gene: TRBD2; clone size: few; CDR3 protein: CASSLASGDTDTQYF; CDR3 DNA: TGTGCCAGCAGCTTGGCTAGCGGGGACACAGATACGCAGTATTTT
J gene: TRBJ2-7; V gene: TRBV27; D gene: .; clone size: .; CDR3 protein: CASSSGVNEQYF; CDR3 DNA: TGTGCCAGCAGTTCGGGCGTCAACGAGCAGTACTTC
J gene: TRBJ2-5; V gene: TRBV5-4; D gene: .; clone size: .; CDR3 protein: CASSRDNQETQYF; CDR3 DNA: TGTGCCAGCAGCCGGGATAATCAGGAGACCCAGTACTTC
J gene: TRBJ1-2; V gene: TRBV15; D gene: .; clone size: .; CDR3 protein: CATSRDYSGEYGYTF; CDR3 DNA: TGTGCCACCAGCAGAGATTATAGTGGGGAATATGGCTACACCTTC
J gene: TRBJ2-1; V gene: TRBV5-6; D gene: .; clone size: .; CDR3 protein: CASSMGWDEQFF; CDR3 DNA: TGTGCCAGCAGTATGGGTTGGGATGAGCAGTTCTTC
J gene: TRBJ2-2; V gene: TRBV7-2; D gene: .; clone size: .; CDR3 protein: CASSLDRNTGELFF; CDR3 DNA: TGTGCCAGCAGCCTGGACAGGAACACCGGGGAGCTGTTTTTT
J gene: TRBJ1-4; V gene: TRBV5-1; D gene: TRBD1; clone size: .; CDR3 protein: CASSLGWTGAGNEKLFF; CDR3 DNA: TGCGCCAGCAGCTTGGGATGGACAGGGGCCGGTAATGAAAAACTGTTTTTT
J gene: TRBJ1-1; V gene: TRBV5-4; D gene: TRBD1; clone size: .; CDR3 protein: CASSSGQEGEAFF; CDR3 DNA: TGTGCCAGCAGCTCGGGACAGGAGGGTGAAGCTTTCTTT
J gene: TRBJ2-1; V gene: TRBV21-1; D gene: .; clone size: .; CDR3 protein: CASSPPGRWPSYNEQFF; CDR3 DNA: TGTGCCAGCAGCCCCCCGGGCCGGTGGCCGTCCTACAATGAGCAGTTCTTC
J gene: TRBJ2-2; V gene: TRBV9; D gene: .; clone size: .; CDR3 protein: CASSVGYPGELFF; CDR3 DNA: TGTGCCAGCAGCGTAGGGTACCCCGGGGAGCTGTTTTTT
J gene: TRBJ2-5; V gene: TRBV7-3; D gene: TRBD1; clone size: once; CDR3 protein: CASSPKAMTGGQETQYF; CDR3 DNA: TGTGCCAGCAGCCCGAAAGCCATGACAGGGGGCCAAGAGACCCAGTACTTC